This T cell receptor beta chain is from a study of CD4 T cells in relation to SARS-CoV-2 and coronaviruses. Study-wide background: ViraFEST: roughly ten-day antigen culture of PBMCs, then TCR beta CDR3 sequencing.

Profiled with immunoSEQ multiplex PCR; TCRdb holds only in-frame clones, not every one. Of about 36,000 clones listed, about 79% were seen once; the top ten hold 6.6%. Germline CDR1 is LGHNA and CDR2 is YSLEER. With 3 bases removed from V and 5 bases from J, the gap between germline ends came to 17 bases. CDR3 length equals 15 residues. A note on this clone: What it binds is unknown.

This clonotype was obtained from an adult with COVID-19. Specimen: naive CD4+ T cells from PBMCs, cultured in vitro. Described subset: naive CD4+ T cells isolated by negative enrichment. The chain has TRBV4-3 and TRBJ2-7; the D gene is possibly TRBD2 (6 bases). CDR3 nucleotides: TGCGCCAGCAGCCACCCGCTGCGGGATGGGGACGAGCAGTACTTC. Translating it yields CASSHPLRDGDEQYF.